The 22 T cell receptor beta chains given below trace back to one sample, sequenced in a study of blood T cell repertoires in COVID-19. Produced via immunoSEQ multiplex PCR; TCRdb's table is partial and in-frame only. Altogether roughly 250,000 clones are present, 85% to 95% being singletons, with the ten largest covering under 2.5%. Input material: PBMCs or T cells enriched from blood (not recorded which). The receptors derive from a woman between 18 and 30 years old who had recovered from COVID-19.

The chain combines TRBV7-9 with TRBJ1-6, with D maybe TRBD1 (5 bases). Germline V lookup: CDR1 SEHNR, CDR2 FQNEAQ (reference sequence). Trimming took off 4 bases at V and 8 bases at J, with 15 bases between the two ends. CDR3 size: 15 residues. CDR3 amino acids: CASSSGDFGHSPLHF. For the CDR3, the DNA is TGTGCCAGCAGCTCGGGGGACTTCGGGCATTCACCCCTCCACTTT.

The chain joins TRBV2 to TRBJ2-7, with 9 bases fitting TRBD2. The CDR3 runs 14 residues. V gave up 6 bases and J gave up 3 bases; unmatched junction bases: 6. The germline gives CDR1 SNHLY, CDR2 FYNNEI. The DNA for the CDR3 is TGTGCCAGCAGATCGGGACTAGCTAACTACGAGCAGTACTTC. Its translation: CASRSGLANYEQYF.

This clone was recorded only once. The chain employs TRBV30 and TRBJ2-7, with TRBD2 matching over 12 bases. This CDR3 has 16 amino acids. Germline V CDR1 and CDR2: GTSNPN, SVGIG (reference sequence). The V gene end was trimmed by 5 bases and the J gene end by 4 bases; junction bases not matched to a gene: 12. The chain's CDR3 is CAWDRTPSGRGYEQYF. CDR3 nucleotide sequence: TGTGCCTGGGATAGAACACCTAGCGGGAGGGGATACGAGCAGTACTTC.

This sequence joins TRBV20-1 and TRBJ2-1; D remains unclear. The CDR3 length is 9 residues. CDR1 is DFQATT and CDR2 is SNEGSKA in the germline V gene (reference sequence). V lost 8 bases and J 12 bases, leaving 11 bases between the germline ends. CDR3 sequence (DNA): TGCAGTCCGAGCCCTTCGCAGTTCTTC. It encodes CSPSPSQFF.

This chain links TRBV19 with TRBJ2-5; TRBD2 matches 9 bases. This CDR3 spans 14 amino acids. Looked up from germline, CDR1 is LNHDA and CDR2 is SQIVND (reference sequence). After removal of 6 bases from V and 5 bases from J, the junction contained 7 bases not matched to a gene. The CDR3 reads CASSGGRATETQYF. The CDR3 DNA follows: TGTGCCAGTAGCGGCGGGAGGGCCACCGAGACCCAGTACTTC. Variable domain in full (rest from reference TRBV19 and TRBJ2-5): DGGITQSPKYLFRKEGQNVTLSCEQNLNHDAMYWYRQDPGQGLRLIYYSQIVNDFQKGDIAEGYSVSREKKESFPLTVTSAQKNPTAFYLCASSGGRATETQYFGPGTRLLVL.

Only a few counts were recorded for this clone. The chain employs TRBV6-5 and TRBJ2-7; 8 bases align to TRBD2. The length of the CDR3 is 13 residues. Trimming removed 10 bases from V and 7 bases from J; junction bases left unmatched: 12. Per germline, CDR1 MNHEY and CDR2 SVGAGI. The CDR3 loop reads CATLGGGPREQYF. In DNA, the CDR3 is TGTGCCACCCTCGGGGGGGGGCCAAGAGAGCAGTACTTC.

V is TRBV7-9 and J is TRBJ2-3, with 10 bases aligning to TRBD2. Losses at the gene ends were 1 base for V and 6 bases for J; bases not matched to a gene: 4. From germline, CDR1 is SEHNR and CDR2 FQNEAQ (reference sequence). This CDR3 has 15 amino acids. The CDR3 coding sequence is TGTGCCAGCAGCTTAGTAGCGGGGGGAGACGATACGCAGTATTTT. Residues: CASSLVAGGDDTQYF.

Details on this clone: The same CDR3 can be traced to other DNA sequences in this sample. The chain recombines TRBV7-9 with TRBJ2-1; the match to TRBD2 covers 11 bases. V gave up 5 bases and J gave up 7 bases; unmatched junction bases: 10. Germline lookup yields CDR1 SEHNR and CDR2 FQNEAQ (reference sequence). The CDR3 totals 16 residues. In DNA form, the CDR3 reads TGTGCCAGCAGCCCGGGGACTAGCGGAAGTAGGAATGAGCAGTTCTTC. This gives the protein CASSPGTSGSRNEQFF. Together with reference TRBV7-9 and TRBJ2-1, the CDR3 gives the full variable domain: DTGVSQNPRHKITKRGQNVTFRCDPISEHNRLYWYRQTLGQGPEFLTYFQNEAQLEKSRLLSDRFSAERPKGSFSTLEIQRTEQGDSAMYLCASSPGTSGSRNEQFFGPGTRLTVL.

V is TRBV18 and J is TRBJ1-6, with D perhaps matching TRBD1 (6 bases). Germline lookup yields CDR1 KGHSH and CDR2 LQKENI. V was pared by 3 bases and J by 8 bases, with 8 bases between. CDR3 length: 13 residues. The CDR3: CASSPAGDSPLHF. The CDR3 nucleotides read TGTGCCAGCTCACCGGCAGGGGATTCACCCCTCCACTTT.

This clone has only one observation. The chain couples TRBV18 to TRBJ1-4; D is possibly TRBD1 (6 bases). The germline CDR1 and CDR2 sequences are KGHSH and LQKENI. CDR3 length: 15 amino acids. V was cut by 2 bases and J by 4 bases, with 11 bases left in between. The CDR3: CASSPYNRVNEKLFF. As DNA, the CDR3 is TGTGCCAGCTCACCATATAACAGGGTTAATGAAAAACTGTTTTTT.

CDR3 loop: CASSFDFSYNEQFF. CDR3 nucleotides: TGTGCCAGCAGCTTCGACTTCTCCTACAATGAGCAGTTCTTC. The rearrangement uses TRBV7-3 and TRBJ2-1; D unresolved. CDR3 length: 14 residues. The V and J ends lost 3 bases and 0 bases respectively, with 6 bases between them. Germline V gene lookup returns CDR1 SGHTA and CDR2 FQGTGA.

This clone showed up just a few times. The chain is built from TRBV5-6 and TRBJ1-2; 7 nucleotides line up with TRBD1. J was trimmed by 4 bases and V by 2 bases; bases with no gene match: 8. CDR1 SGHDT and CDR2 YYEEEE come from the germline V gene. The CDR3 consists of 15 residues. The CDR3 loop reads CASSFVDRAGYGYTF. Written as DNA, the CDR3 is TGTGCCAGCAGCTTCGTTGACAGGGCAGGCTATGGCTACACCTTC. The complete variable domain, with remaining parts taken from reference TRBV5-6 and TRBJ1-2, reads DAGVTQSPTHLIKTRGQQVTLRCSPKSGHDTVSWYQQALGQGPQFIFQYYEEEERQRGNFPDRFSGHQFPNYSSELNVNALLLGDSALYLCASSFVDRAGYGYTFGSGTRLTVV.

This clone was observed once. In DNA form, the CDR3 reads TGTGCCAGCATTGACCCCCGGGACAGGGGGTGGGGCTATGGCTACACCTTC. It is translated as CASIDPRDRGWGYGYTF. The rearrangement links TRBV6-1 to TRBJ1-2; 11 nucleotides agree with TRBD1. The CDR3 contains 17 residues. Germline CDR1 reads MNHNS; CDR2 reads SASEGT. V lost 7 bases and J lost 4; bases outside the gene matches: 14.

This clone was recorded once. This chain links TRBV7-2 with TRBJ1-2; perhaps TRBD1 as D (5 bases). Germline CDR1 SGHTA, CDR2 FQGNSA. CDR3 length equals 13 residues. The CDR3 region has the DNA TGTGCTTCAAGGCAGGGTGGAAACTATGGCTACACCTTC. Translated: CASRQGGNYGYTF.

This clone appeared a few times. The chain recombines TRBV6-5 with TRBJ2-1, with 7 positions matching TRBD2. Germline CDR1 and CDR2: MNHEY and SVGAGI. The CDR3 length is 15 residues. V was pared by 2 bases and J by 4 bases, with 5 bases of the junction left unmatched. The CDR3 region has the DNA TGTGCCAGCAGTTACGTCCTAGCGGATTACAATGAGCAGTTCTTC. Translated, it gives CASSYVLADYNEQFF.

The chain combines TRBV28 with TRBJ1-1; 7 bases agree with TRBD1. This CDR3 contains 14 residues. Germline V gene data show CDR1 as MDHEN and CDR2 as SYDVKM. Trimming took 1 base from V and 5 from J; bases not matched to a gene: 4. The CDR3, as DNA: TGTGCCAGCAGTTTATCGGCAGGGGGGACTGAAGCTTTCTTT. Translated: CASSLSAGGTEAFF.

CDR3 coding DNA: TGTGCCAGCAGAACATTCGGGGGTAGCTACACCTTC. It encodes CASRTFGGSYTF. V gene TRBV28 combines with J gene TRBJ1-2, with a tentative D call TRBD1 (5 bases). Germline V lookup: CDR1 MDHEN, CDR2 SYDVKM. Trimming removed 6 bases at V and 9 bases at J, with 14 bases between. This CDR3 comprises 12 residues.

The chain carries TRBV5-4 and TRBJ1-6; D is undetermined. This CDR3 region has 14 residues. Trimming shortened V by 4 bases and J by 6 bases, and 11 bases separated the two germline ends. Germline V gene data show CDR1 as SGHNT and CDR2 as YYREEE (reference sequence). The CDR3 region has the DNA TGTGCCAGCAGCCCTCGGGTTGTTAATTCACCCCTCCACTTT. It yields the protein CASSPRVVNSPLHF. Full variable domain (missing parts from reference TRBV5-4 and TRBJ1-6): ETGVTQSPTHLIKTRGQQVTLRCSSQSGHNTVSWYQQALGQGPQFIFQYYREEENGRGNFPPRFSGLQFPNYSSELNVNALELDDSALYLCASSPRVVNSPLHFGNGTRLTVT.

This chain's CDR3 is CASSLGDNNQPQHF. The CDR3 DNA reads TGCGCCAGCAGCTTAGGGGACAACAATCAGCCCCAGCATTTT. The V and J genes are TRBV5-1 and TRBJ1-5; a weak D match, TRBD1 (6 bases). V lost 2 bases and J lost 3, with 9 bases in between. This CDR3 has 14 residues. Germline CDR1 and CDR2: SGHRS and YFSETQ. The full variable domain, completed using reference TRBV5-1 and TRBJ1-5, is KAGVTQTPRYLIKTRGQQVTLSCSPISGHRSVSWYQQTPGQGLQFLFEYFSETQRNKGNFPGRFSGRQFSNSRSEMNVSTLELGDSALYLCASSLGDNNQPQHFGDGTRLSIL.

In regard to this clone: Sequence at one end of the junction differs from germline and may be a read error. The chain couples TRBV2 to TRBJ1-3; the D gene is possibly TRBD1 (6 bases). The CDR3 loop spans 13 amino acids. Per germline, CDR1 SNHLY and CDR2 FYNNEI. CDR3 region: CASSVDITGLVDF. DNA of the CDR3: TGTGCCAGCAGTGTCGACATAACAGGGTTAGTGGATTTT.

This chain connects TRBV6-1 to TRBJ1-1, with TRBD1 identical over 7 bases. In germline, CDR1 is MNHNS, CDR2 SASEGT. This CDR3 comprises 14 residues. V trimming: 3 bases; J trimming: 5 bases; junction bases outside the gene matches: 6. The CDR3, as DNA: TGTGCCAGCAGTGACCGGACAGGAGAGACTGAAGCTTTCTTT. Residues: CASSDRTGETEAFF.

The chain links TRBV5-4 to TRBJ2-3; 9 nucleotides agree with TRBD2. The germline gives CDR1 SGHNT, CDR2 YYREEE (reference sequence). This CDR3 comprises 16 residues. The V gene end was trimmed by 0 bases and the J gene end by 2 bases; junction bases not matched to a gene: 4. CDR3 in DNA: TGTGCCAGCAGCTTGGGTAGCGGGGGACTCACAGATACGCAGTATTTT. Amino acid sequence: CASSLGSGGLTDTQYF.